This T cell receptor (beta chain) comes out of a study of tumor-infiltrating lymphocytes in primary liver carcinoma. Starting from around 500 ng of total RNA, TCR beta cDNA was produced with a primer in the constant region. Investigators got TCR beta libraries out of three nested multiplex PCR rounds, done with slightly modified ARM-PCR. Rounds one and two of PCR, each of about 10 cycles, were primed with TRBV1-TRBV30 forward primers and a C-beta reverse primer. A single record per CDR3 protein comes from TCRdb applying MiXCR to the multiplex PCR reads. The top ten clones hold about 25% of a sample with about 54,000 distinct CDR3 sequences, 60% to 75% of them seen once. The approximately 17-34 mg bulk tissue piece was not sorted before simultaneous RNA and DNA extraction. The germline gives CDR1 SGHNT, CDR2 YYREEE (reference sequence). V lost 6 bases to trimming and J lost 8 bases, with 27 bases between them. This CDR3 contains 17 residues.

A word on this clonotype: Lacking the conserved final phenylalanine or tryptophan, this CDR3 likely reflects a read error.

The chain uses TRBV5-4 and TRBJ2-1; tentative D call: TRBD1 (6 bases). The clonotype was recovered from a man aged 35 to 55 with primary liver carcinoma and hepatitis B virus infection. Sequenced input: liver tumor tissue from sampling region 2. As to subset: tumor region T2, inferior pole. The CDR3 loop is CASTRGGAGRAADEQFI. The CDR3 DNA follows: TGTGCCAGCACCCGTGGGGGCGCCGGCCGCGCAGCCGATGAGCAGTTCATC.